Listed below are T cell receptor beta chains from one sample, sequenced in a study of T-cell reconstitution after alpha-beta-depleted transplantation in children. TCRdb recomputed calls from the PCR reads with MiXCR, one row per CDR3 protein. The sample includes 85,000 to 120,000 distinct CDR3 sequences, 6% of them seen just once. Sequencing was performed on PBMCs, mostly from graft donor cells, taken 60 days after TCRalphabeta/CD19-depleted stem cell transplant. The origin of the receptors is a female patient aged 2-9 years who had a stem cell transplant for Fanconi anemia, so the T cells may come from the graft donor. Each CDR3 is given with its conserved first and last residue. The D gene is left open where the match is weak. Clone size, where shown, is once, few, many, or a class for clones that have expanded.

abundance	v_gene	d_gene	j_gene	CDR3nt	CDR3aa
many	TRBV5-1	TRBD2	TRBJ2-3	TGCGCCAGCAGCGCCGGGAGGTGGGATACGCAGTATTTT	CASSAGRWDTQYF
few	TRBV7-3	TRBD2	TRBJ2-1	TGTGCCAGCAGCCTCAACCCACCGGGACTAGCGGGGGGGCCGAATGAGCAGTTCTTC	CASSLNPPGLAGGPNEQFF
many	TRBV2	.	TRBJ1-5	TGTGCCAGCAGTGATATTAGCAATCAGCCCCAGCATTTT	CASSDISNQPQHF
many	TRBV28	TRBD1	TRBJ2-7	TGTGCCAGCAGGAGGACAGGGACTTGGGAGCAGTACTTC	CASRRTGTWEQYF
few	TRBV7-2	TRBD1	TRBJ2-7	TGTGCCAGCAGCACCACAGGGGGCCCCTACGAGCAGTACTTC	CASSTTGGPYEQYF
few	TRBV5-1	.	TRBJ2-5	TGCGCCAGCAGCCTGATAGCGGCTCAAGAGACCCAGTACTTC	CASSLIAAQETQYF
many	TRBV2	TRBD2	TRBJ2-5	TGTGCCAGCAGTGTATCCACTAGCGGGAGGGCCCGGGTCCAGTACTTC	CASSVSTSGRARVQYF
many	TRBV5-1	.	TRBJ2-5	TGCGCCAGCAGCCCTGTGTTGGCGGGGGCAAACAGAGGAGAGACCCAGTACTTC	CASSPVLAGANRGETQYF
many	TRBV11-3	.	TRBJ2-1	TGTGCCAGCAGCTTAGTCGGGACCTACAATGAGCAGTTCTTC	CASSLVGTYNEQFF
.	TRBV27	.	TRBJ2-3	TGTGCCAGCAGTTTCGGTAGGGGGGCGAGAGATACGCAGTATTTT	CASSFGRGARDTQYF
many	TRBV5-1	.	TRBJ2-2	TGCGCCAGCGGCAAGACAGGGAACACCGGGGAGCTGTTTTTT	CASGKTGNTGELFF
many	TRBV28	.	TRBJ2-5	TGTGCCAGCAGCCGCCCAATTCAAGAGACCCAGTACTTC	CASSRPIQETQYF
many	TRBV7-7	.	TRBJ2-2	TGTGCCAGCAGCTTAGGCACAGGGTCGAACACCGGGGAGCTGTTTTTT	CASSLGTGSNTGELFF
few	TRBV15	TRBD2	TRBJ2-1	TGTGCCACCAGCAGAGAGATAGGGACTAGCGGGAGGGCCGATGAGCAGTTCTTC	CATSREIGTSGRADEQFF
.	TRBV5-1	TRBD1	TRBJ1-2	TGCGCCAGCAGCCCGGGGACAGGGCCCTATGGCTACACCTTC	CASSPGTGPYGYTF
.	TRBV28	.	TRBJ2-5	TGTGCCAGCAGTTTTAGGGGGGGAAAACAAGAGACCCAGTACTTC	CASSFRGGKQETQYF
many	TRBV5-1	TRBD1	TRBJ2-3	TGCGCCAGCAGCGGCGGACAGGGAAGTGTAGGCACAGATACGCAGTATTTT	CASSGGQGSVGTDTQYF
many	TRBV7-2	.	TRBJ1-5	TGTGCCAGCAGCTTAGAGGTCAATCAGCCCCAGCATTTT	CASSLEVNQPQHF
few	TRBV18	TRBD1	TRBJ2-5	TGTGCCAGCTCAACCTTACAGGGGCAAGAGACCCAGTACTTC	CASSTLQGQETQYF
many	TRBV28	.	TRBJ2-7	TGTGCCACCAGGGTCTCGGGCTCCTACGAGCAGTACTTC	CATRVSGSYEQYF
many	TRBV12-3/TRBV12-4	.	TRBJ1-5	TGTGCCAGCAGTTTCTCGGGGAGCAATCAGCCCCAGCATTTT	CASSFSGSNQPQHF
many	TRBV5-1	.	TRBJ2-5	TGCGCCAGCAGCTTGGGAATAAGCCTTCCCCCCCAAGAGACCCAGTACTTC	CASSLGISLPPQETQYF
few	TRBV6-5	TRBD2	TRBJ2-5	TGTGCCAGCAGTTACTCGAAGATAGCGGGGGCCCAAGAGACCCAGTACTTC	CASSYSKIAGAQETQYF
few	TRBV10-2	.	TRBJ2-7	TGCGCCAGCAGCCCCCCCAGGGCAGGCGGCAAGTACGAGCAGTACTTC	CASSPPRAGGKYEQYF
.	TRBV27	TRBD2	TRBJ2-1	TGTGCCAGCAGTTTATCTTTGGGACTAGCGGGAGTGCTCTCCTACAATGAGCAGTTCTTC	CASSLSLGLAGVLSYNEQFF
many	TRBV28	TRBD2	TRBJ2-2	TGTGCCAGCAGTTTGACAGCGGGGGGCCCCGGGGAGCTGTTTTTT	CASSLTAGGPGELFF
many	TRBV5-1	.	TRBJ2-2	TGCGCCACAACGGAAGCGCGGGGTGGCACCGGGGAGCTGTTTTTT	CATTEARGGTGELFF
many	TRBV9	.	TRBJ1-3	TGTGCCAGCAGCGTACGACCTGACTCTGGAAACACCATATATTTT	CASSVRPDSGNTIYF
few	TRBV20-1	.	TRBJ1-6	TGCAGTGCTAAGAGCGCCAGGGAACGATCACCCCTCCACTTT	CSAKSARERSPLHF
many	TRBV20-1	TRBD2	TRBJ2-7	TGCAGTGCTAGACACCGACTAGCGGGAGCTATATACGAGCAGTACTTC	CSARHRLAGAIYEQYF
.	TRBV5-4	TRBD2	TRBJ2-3	TGTGCCAGCAGACAAACTAGCGCAGATACGCAGTATTTT	CASRQTSADTQYF
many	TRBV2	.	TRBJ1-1	TGTGCCAGCAGCGACAGGTCGAACACTGAAGCTTTCTTT	CASSDRSNTEAFF
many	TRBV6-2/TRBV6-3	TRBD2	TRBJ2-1	TGTGCCAGCCGGGCCATAGCGGGAACCTACAATGAGCAGTTCTTC	CASRAIAGTYNEQFF
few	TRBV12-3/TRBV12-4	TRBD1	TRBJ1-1	TGTGCCAGCAGTTCAATCTCCGGGACAGACCTAAAAGCTTTCTTT	CASSSISGTDLKAFF
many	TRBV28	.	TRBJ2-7	TGTGCCAGCAGTTTACCTCACCCCTACGAGCAGTACTTC	CASSLPHPYEQYF
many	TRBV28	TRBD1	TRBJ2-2	TGTGCCAGCAGTTTTAGCAGGGGGCGCACCGGGGAGCTGTTTTTT	CASSFSRGRTGELFF
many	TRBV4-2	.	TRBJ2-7	TGTGCCAGCAGCCAAGAAGACGGGGGGCCCTCCTACGAGCAGTACTTC	CASSQEDGGPSYEQYF
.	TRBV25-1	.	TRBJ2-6	TGTGCCAGCAGTGAAGGGGGCGCTGGGGCCAACGTCCTGACTTTC	CASSEGGAGANVLTF
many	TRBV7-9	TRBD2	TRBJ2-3	TGTGCCAGCATCACCACCGGTTGGCGGGAGAGCACAGATACGCAGTATTTT	CASITTGWRESTDTQYF
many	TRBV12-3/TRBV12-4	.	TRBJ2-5	TGTGCCAGCAGTTCCCTTAAAACCCAAGAGACCCAGTACTTC	CASSSLKTQETQYF
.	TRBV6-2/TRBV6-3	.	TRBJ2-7	TGTGCCAGCGGAGAACACAGATTCGAGCAGTACTTC	CASGEHRFEQYF
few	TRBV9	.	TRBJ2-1	TGTGCCAGCAGCGGCCGAGGGAGCTCCTACAATGAGCAGTTCTTC	CASSGRGSSYNEQFF